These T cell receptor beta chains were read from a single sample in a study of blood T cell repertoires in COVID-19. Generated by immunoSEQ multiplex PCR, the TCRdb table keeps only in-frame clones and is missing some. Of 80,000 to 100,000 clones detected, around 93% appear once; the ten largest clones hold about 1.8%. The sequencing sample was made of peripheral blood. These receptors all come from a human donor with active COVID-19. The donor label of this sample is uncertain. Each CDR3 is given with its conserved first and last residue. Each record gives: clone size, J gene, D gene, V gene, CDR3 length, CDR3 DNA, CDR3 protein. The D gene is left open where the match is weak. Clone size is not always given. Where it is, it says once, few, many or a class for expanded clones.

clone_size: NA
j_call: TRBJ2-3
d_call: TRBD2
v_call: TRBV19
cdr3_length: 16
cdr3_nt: TGTGCCAGTAGTCGGCTACTAGCGGGGGGCACAGATACGCAGTATTTT
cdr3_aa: CASSRLLAGGTDTQYF

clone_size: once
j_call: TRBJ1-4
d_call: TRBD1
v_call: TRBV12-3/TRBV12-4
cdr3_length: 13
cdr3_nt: TGTGCCAGCAGTTCTGCAGGGGGCGAAAAACTGTTTTTT
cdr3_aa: CASSSAGGEKLFF

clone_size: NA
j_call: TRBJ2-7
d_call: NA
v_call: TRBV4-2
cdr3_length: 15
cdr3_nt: TGTGCCAGCAGCCAAGATCGGGTAGAATCCTACGAGCAGTACTTC
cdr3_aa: CASSQDRVESYEQYF

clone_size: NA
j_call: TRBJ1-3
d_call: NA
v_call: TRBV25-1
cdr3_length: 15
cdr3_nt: TGTGCCAGCAGCTCTGCCGGGGATTCTGGAAACACCATATATTTT
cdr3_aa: CASSSAGDSGNTIYF

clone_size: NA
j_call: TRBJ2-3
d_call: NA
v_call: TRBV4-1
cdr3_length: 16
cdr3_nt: TGCGCCAGCAGCTCACAGGGACTAACGTCCCCAGATACGCAGTATTTT
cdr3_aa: CASSSQGLTSPDTQYF

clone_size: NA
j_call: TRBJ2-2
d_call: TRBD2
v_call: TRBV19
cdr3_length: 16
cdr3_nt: TGTGCCAGTAGGGGTAGCGGGGGGACCGACACCGGGGAGCTGTTTTTT
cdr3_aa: CASRGSGGTDTGELFF

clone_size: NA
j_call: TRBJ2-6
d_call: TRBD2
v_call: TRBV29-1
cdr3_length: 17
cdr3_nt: TGCAGCGTTGTGACTAGCGGGGTTAGCTCTGGGGCCAACGTCCTGACTTTC
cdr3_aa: CSVVTSGVSSGANVLTF

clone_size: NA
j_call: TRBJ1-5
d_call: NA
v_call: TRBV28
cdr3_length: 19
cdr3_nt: TGTGCCAGCAGTTCAAAGGTCGTCCGGGCCCGGGATGGCAATCAGCCCCAGCATTTT
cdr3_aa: CASSSKVVRARDGNQPQHF

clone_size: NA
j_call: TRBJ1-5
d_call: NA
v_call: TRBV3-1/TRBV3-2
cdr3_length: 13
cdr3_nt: TGTGCCAGCAGCCAAGGGAGAAATCAGCCCCAGCATTTT
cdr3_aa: CASSQGRNQPQHF

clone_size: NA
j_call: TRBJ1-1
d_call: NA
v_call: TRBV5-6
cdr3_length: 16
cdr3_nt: TGTGCCAGCAGCTCCCGACTCAGGGGATCCTCCTTTGAAGCTTTCTTT
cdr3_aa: CASSSRLRGSSFEAFF

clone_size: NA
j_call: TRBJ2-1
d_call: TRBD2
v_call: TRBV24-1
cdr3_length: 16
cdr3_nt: TGTGCCACCAGTGATTTACGGGGGGGCCGTCAAAATGAGCAGTTCTTC
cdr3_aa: CATSDLRGGRQNEQFF

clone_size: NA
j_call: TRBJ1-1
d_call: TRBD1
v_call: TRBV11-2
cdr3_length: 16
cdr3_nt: TGTGCCAGCAGGACTGGACAGGGCCTCAGGGACACTGAAGCTTTCTTT
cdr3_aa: CASRTGQGLRDTEAFF

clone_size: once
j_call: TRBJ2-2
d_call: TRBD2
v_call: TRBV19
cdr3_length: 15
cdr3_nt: TGTGCCAGTAGTATGTTGGGGGGGGACACCGGGGAGCTGTTTTTT
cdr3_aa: CASSMLGGDTGELFF

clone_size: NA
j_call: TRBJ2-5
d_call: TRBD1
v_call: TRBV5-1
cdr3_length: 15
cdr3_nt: TGCGCCAGCAGCGACGGACAGGGGCGCCAAGAGACCCAGTACTTC
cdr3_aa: CASSDGQGRQETQYF

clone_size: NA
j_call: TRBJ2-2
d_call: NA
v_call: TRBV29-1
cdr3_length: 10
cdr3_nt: TGCAGCGTTGACTCCGGGGAGCTGTTTTTT
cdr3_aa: CSVDSGELFF

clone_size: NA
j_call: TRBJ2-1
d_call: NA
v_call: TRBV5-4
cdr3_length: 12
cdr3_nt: TGTGCCAGCAGCTTGGAACAGTTTGAGCAGTTCTTC
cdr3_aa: CASSLEQFEQFF

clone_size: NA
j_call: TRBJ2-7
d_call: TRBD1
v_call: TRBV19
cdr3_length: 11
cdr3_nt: TGTGCCAGTGGACAGGTATTCGAGCAGTACTTC
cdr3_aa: CASGQVFEQYF

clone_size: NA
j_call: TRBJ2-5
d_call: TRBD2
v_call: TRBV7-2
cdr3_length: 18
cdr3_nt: TGTGCCAGCAGCTCCCGGCCGGGACTAGCGGGGAGGCAAGAGACCCAGTACTTC
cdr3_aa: CASSSRPGLAGRQETQYF

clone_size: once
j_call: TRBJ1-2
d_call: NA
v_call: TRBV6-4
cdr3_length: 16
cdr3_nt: TGTGCCAGCAGTGACCCGCGGGTTTTAACTAGGTATGGCTACACCTTC
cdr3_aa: CASSDPRVLTRYGYTF

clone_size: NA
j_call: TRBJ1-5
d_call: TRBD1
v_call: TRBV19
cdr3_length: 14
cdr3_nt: TGTGCCAGTAGTAACGACAGGGGAGGCCAGCCCCAGCATTTT
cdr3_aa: CASSNDRGGQPQHF

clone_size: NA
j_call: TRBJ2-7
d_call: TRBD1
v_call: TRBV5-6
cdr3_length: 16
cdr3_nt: TGTGCCAGCAGCCTACTCCGGGACAGGGGGTCCATCGAGCAGTACTTC
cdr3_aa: CASSLLRDRGSIEQYF

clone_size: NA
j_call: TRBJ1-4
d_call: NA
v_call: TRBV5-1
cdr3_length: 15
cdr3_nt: TGCGCCAGCAGCTTGCGAACAGCAACTAATGAAAAACTGTTTTTT
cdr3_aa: CASSLRTATNEKLFF

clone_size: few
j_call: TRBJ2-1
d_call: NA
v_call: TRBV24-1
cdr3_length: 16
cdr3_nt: TGTGCCACCAGTGTTAGTCTGGAGACCGAATACAATGAGCAGTTCTTC
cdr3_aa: CATSVSLETEYNEQFF

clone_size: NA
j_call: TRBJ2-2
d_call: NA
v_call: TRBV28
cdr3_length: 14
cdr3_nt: TGTGCCAGCAGCTCGACAGGAGACACCGGGGAGCTGTTTTTT
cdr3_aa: CASSSTGDTGELFF

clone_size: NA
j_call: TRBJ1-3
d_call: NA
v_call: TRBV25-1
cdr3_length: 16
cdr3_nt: TGTGCCAGCAGTGAATTAGGAGGATCCCCTGGAAACACCATATATTTT
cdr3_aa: CASSELGGSPGNTIYF

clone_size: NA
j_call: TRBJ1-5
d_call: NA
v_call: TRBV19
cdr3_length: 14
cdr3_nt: TGTGCCAGTAGCCCCGGGAGGGGTCGCCAGCCCCAGCATTTT
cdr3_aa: CASSPGRGRQPQHF

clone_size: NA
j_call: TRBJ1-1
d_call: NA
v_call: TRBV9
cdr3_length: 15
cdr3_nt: TGTGCCAGCAGCGTAGCCGGTTTCGGAGGGGCTGAAGCTTTCTTT
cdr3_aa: CASSVAGFGGAEAFF